Shown below are 8 T cell receptor beta chains from a single sample sequenced in a study of OX40 agonist ivuxolimab in advanced cancers. Method: immunoSEQ multiplex PCR; TCRdb's copy keeps in-frame clones and lacks some. The sample carries about 69,000 clones, 80% to 95% recorded once. Specimen: CD4+ or CD8+ T cells sorted from blood, collected in a trial of the OX40 agonist ivuxolimab. The receptors here all came from an adult with an advanced solid tumor such as melanoma, head and neck, liver or kidney cancer.

The chain recombines TRBV28 with TRBJ2-1; 11 bases align to TRBD1. J was trimmed by 3 bases and V by 7 bases; bases with no gene match: 5. Germline lookup yields CDR1 MDHEN and CDR2 SYDVKM. The CDR3 has 15 amino acids. The CDR3 sequence is CASTRGQGGYNEQFF. CDR3 in DNA: TGTGCCAGCACTAGGGGACAGGGGGGCTACAATGAGCAGTTCTTC.

The chain combines TRBV6-1 with TRBJ2-1; D is ambiguous. The germline V gene has CDR1 MNHNS and CDR2 SASEGT. V lost 4 bases to trimming and J lost 10 bases, with 14 bases between them. This CDR3 has 13 residues. Here the CDR3 DNA reads TGTGCCAGCAGTGGTCTGAGAGGCCAGGAGCAGTTCTTC. Residues: CASSGLRGQEQFF.

The chain uses TRBV6-5 and TRBJ2-7; D is unclear. V lost 2 bases to trimming and J lost 4 bases, with 12 bases between them. Per the germline V gene, CDR1 is MNHEY and CDR2 is SVGAGI. The CDR3 loop spans 14 amino acids. The CDR3 region has the DNA TGTGCCAGCAGTTACGGCGGCAGCGATTACGAGCAGTACTTC. Translated: CASSYGGSDYEQYF.

To note about this clone: Mismatch with germline at one junction end may stem from a read error. The genes are TRBV4-1 and TRBJ1-1; D is undetermined. The CDR3 is 16 amino acids. Germline V gene data show CDR1 as MGHRA and CDR2 as YSYEKL. The CDR3 here is CASRQGHLTFNTEAFF. The CDR3 DNA follows: TGCGCCAGCAGGCAAGGGCACTTGACCTTCAACACTGAAGCTTTCTTT.

The chain has TRBV7-9 and TRBJ2-1; TRBD2 matches at 11 bases. V shed 5 bases and J 3 bases; nucleotides not matched to a gene: 3. The germline V gene has CDR1 SEHNR and CDR2 FQNEAQ (reference sequence). The CDR3 has 15 residues. The CDR3 bases are TGTGCCAGCAGCCCGACTAGCGGGATCTACAATGAGCAGTTCTTC. Protein sequence: CASSPTSGIYNEQFF. The entire variable domain, with the rest obtained from reference TRBV7-9 and TRBJ2-1, is as follows: DTGVSQNPRHKITKRGQNVTFRCDPISEHNRLYWYRQTLGQGPEFLTYFQNEAQLEKSRLLSDRFSAERPKGSFSTLEIQRTEQGDSAMYLCASSPTSGIYNEQFFGPGTRLTVL.

The CDR3 DNA follows: TGTGCCAGCAGCTTAGCGTCGTACACTGAAGCTTTCTTT. It is translated as CASSLASYTEAFF. The chain has TRBV11-3 and TRBJ1-1; D call uncertain. The CDR3 extends over 13 amino acids. Germline values: CDR1 SGHNT, CDR2 YENEEA. V was pared by 1 base and J by 3 bases, with 6 bases between.

The chain combines TRBV7-9 with TRBJ1-2; D is ambiguous. The germline V gene has CDR1 SEHNR and CDR2 FQNEAQ (reference sequence). V lost 0 bases to trimming and J lost 6 bases, with 5 bases between them. This CDR3 has 12 residues. DNA for the CDR3: TGTGCCAGCAGCTTAGCGCAAGATGGCTACACCTTC. It yields the protein CASSLAQDGYTF.

The V and J genes are TRBV6-5 and TRBJ2-3, with a tentative D call TRBD2 (6 bases). The V gene's germline CDR1 is MNHEY and CDR2 SVGAGI. V lost 7 bases and J 2 bases, leaving 13 bases between the germline ends. The CDR3 runs 14 residues. The CDR3 region is CASKVGGITDTQYF. CDR3 nucleotide sequence: TGTGCCAGCAAGGTCGGGGGTATCACAGATACGCAGTATTTT.